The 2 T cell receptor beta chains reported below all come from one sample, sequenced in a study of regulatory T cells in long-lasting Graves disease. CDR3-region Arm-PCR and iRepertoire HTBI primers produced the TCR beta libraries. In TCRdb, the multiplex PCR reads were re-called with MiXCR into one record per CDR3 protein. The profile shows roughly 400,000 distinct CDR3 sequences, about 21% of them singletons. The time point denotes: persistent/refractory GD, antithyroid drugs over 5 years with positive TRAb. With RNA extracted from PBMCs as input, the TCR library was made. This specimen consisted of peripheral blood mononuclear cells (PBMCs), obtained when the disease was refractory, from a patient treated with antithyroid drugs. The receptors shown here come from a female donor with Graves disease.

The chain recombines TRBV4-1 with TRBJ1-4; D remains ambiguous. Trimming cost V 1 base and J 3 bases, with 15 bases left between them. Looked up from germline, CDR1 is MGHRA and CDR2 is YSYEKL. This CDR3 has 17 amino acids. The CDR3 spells CASSQGYVVRANEKLFF. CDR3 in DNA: TGCGCCAGCAGCCAAGGTTACGTCGTTAGGGCTAATGAAAAACTGTTTTTT.

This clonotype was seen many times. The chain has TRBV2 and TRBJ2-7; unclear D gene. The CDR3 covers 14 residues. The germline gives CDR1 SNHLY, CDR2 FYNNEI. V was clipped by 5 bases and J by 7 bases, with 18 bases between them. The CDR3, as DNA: TGTGCCAGCAGTCGTGTCGGATCCTCAATTGAGCAGTACTTC. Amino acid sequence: CASSRVGSSIEQYF.